The 23 T cell receptor beta chains presented below share a single source sample, sequenced in a study of T cell clones after liver transplantation. Using immunoSEQ multiplex PCR, the repertoire was profiled, and TCRdb retains in-frame clones only, with some absent. This table has around 100,000 clones, 82% appearing once. Sample: CD4+ T cells from blood, taken before liver transplant. Receptors originate from a human donor who received a liver transplant.

The CDR3 DNA sequence: TGCGCCAGCAGCCAAGATGATCGGGACACTTCAAAAAGTGGCAATCAGCCCCAGCATTTT. Amino acid sequence: CASSQDDRDTSKSGNQPQHF. V usage is TRBV4-3 and J usage is TRBJ1-5; TRBD1 is a possible D gene (6 bases). Trimming took off 0 bases at V and 2 bases at J, with 23 bases between the two ends. CDR3 size: 20 residues. The germline gives CDR1 LGHNA, CDR2 YSLEER.

This clone appeared a few times. CDR3 DNA: TGTGCCAGTAGTAGTGGAGGGGTGCGGCAGCCCCAGCATTTT. Protein sequence: CASSSGGVRQPQHF. J is TRBJ1-5 and V is TRBV19, with a tentative D call TRBD1 (5 bases). Germline-derived CDR1 and CDR2 are LNHDA and SQIVND (reference sequence). This CDR3 is 14 amino acids long. The germline V and J ends were trimmed by 4 bases and 7 bases, with 14 bases remaining between them.

With regard to this clone: A read error may explain this, as a much larger clone is one base away. The rearrangement joins TRBV4-3 to TRBJ1-2; TRBD1 agrees at 7 bases. The V gene's germline CDR1 is LGHNA and CDR2 YSLEER. This CDR3 comprises 15 residues. The V gene end was trimmed by 2 bases and the J gene end by 5 bases; junction bases not matched to a gene: 8. CDR3 amino acids: CASSQLTGMGYGYTF. The CDR3 DNA is TGCGCCAGCAGCCAATTGACAGGGATGGGGTATGGCTACACCTTC.

This rearrangement joins TRBV2 to TRBJ1-3; the D is unclear. Germline values: CDR1 SNHLY, CDR2 FYNNEI. Trimming cost V 5 bases and J 0 bases, with 14 bases left between them. This CDR3 has 16 amino acids. The CDR3 spells CASSNPGGISGNTIYF. The CDR3 DNA sequence: TGTGCCAGCAGTAATCCGGGAGGGATCTCTGGAAACACCATATATTTT. The variable domain in full, completed from reference TRBV2 and TRBJ1-3, reads EPEVTQTPSHQVTQMGQEVILRCVPISNHLYFYWYRQILGQKVEFLVSFYNNEISEKSEIFDDQFSVERPDGSNFTLKIRSTKLEDSAMYFCASSNPGGISGNTIYFGEGSWLTVV.

The rearrangement uses TRBV14 and TRBJ2-7; TRBD1 aligns across 7 bases. Germline trimming cut 4 bases from V and 0 bases from J; bases unmatched to any gene: 6. This CDR3 contains 15 residues. The germline V gene encodes CDR1 SGHDN and CDR2 FVKESK. DNA for the CDR3: TGTGCCAGCAGCCGAGGACAGGTCCGCTCCTACGAGCAGTACTTC. Translation gives CASSRGQVRSYEQYF.

The V call is TRBV5-1, the J call TRBJ2-1; D might be TRBD1 (6 bases). Looked up from germline, CDR1 is SGHRS and CDR2 is YFSETQ. This CDR3 has 15 amino acids. V was trimmed by 4 bases and J by 4 bases, leaving 15 bases between them. The CDR3 DNA follows: TGCGCCAGCAGCCAGCAGGGGCCCCTTTACAATGAGCAGTTCTTC. Protein product: CASSQQGPLYNEQFF.

J is TRBJ1-2 and V is TRBV6-1; possible D gene TRBD1, 5 bases. This CDR3 comprises 16 residues. Germline V gene lookup returns CDR1 MNHNS and CDR2 SASEGT. V lost 4 bases and J 4 bases, leaving 19 bases between the germline ends. CDR3 sequence: CASSGHRDRIVYGYTF. The CDR3 nucleotides read TGTGCCAGCAGTGGGCACCGGGACCGGATAGTCTATGGCTACACCTTC.

In this sample, this clone turned up once. V and J are TRBV27 and TRBJ2-7; 8 nucleotides agree with TRBD1. The CDR3 runs to 14 residues. Germline values: CDR1 MNHEY, CDR2 SMNVEV (reference sequence). V lost 8 bases, J lost 4 bases, and 10 bases stayed unmatched. CDR3 nucleotides: TGTGCCAGCGCCAAGAACAGGGGGTCATACGAGCAGTACTTC. Amino acid sequence: CASAKNRGSYEQYF.

V gene TRBV23-1 combines with J gene TRBJ2-7; the D gene is possibly TRBD1 (5 bases). TRBV23-1 is recorded as an ORF, its role being uncertain. The V and J ends lost 0 bases and 0 bases respectively, with 9 bases between them. This CDR3 spans 15 amino acids. CDR3 in amino acids: CASSQSSDSSYEQYF. CDR3 in DNA: TGCGCCAGCAGTCAATCAAGCGACAGCTCCTACGAGCAGTACTTC.

The rearrangement links TRBV4-1 to TRBJ2-2; 16 bases match TRBD2. This CDR3 has 19 residues. Germline V gene sequence: CDR1 MGHRA, CDR2 YSYEKL. Trimming removed 5 bases from V and 5 bases from J; junction bases left unmatched: 11. In DNA, the CDR3 is TGCGCCAGCAGCAAAACCGGGACTAGCGGGGGGGCCAATACCGGGGAGCTGTTTTTT. Its translation: CASSKTGTSGGANTGELFF.

This clone was counted once. V and J are TRBV5-1 and TRBJ2-3, with no clear D. V was shortened by 0 bases and J by 0 bases, with 8 bases between the two germline ends. The CDR3 sequence is 15 residues long. Germline CDR1 reads SGHRS; CDR2 reads YFSETQ. The chain's CDR3 is CASSLVTPSTDTQYF. CDR3 nucleotide sequence: TGCGCCAGCAGCTTGGTGACACCTAGCACAGATACGCAGTATTTT.

This chain connects TRBV5-8 to TRBJ2-5; 11 bases fit TRBD2. V shed 6 bases and J 4 bases; nucleotides not matched to a gene: 5. The germline V gene has CDR1 SGHTS and CDR2 YDEGEE. This CDR3 region has 14 residues. CDR3: CASTTGTSGETQYF. The CDR3 bases are TGTGCCAGCACTACCGGGACTAGCGGAGAGACCCAGTACTTC. The entire variable domain, with the rest obtained from reference TRBV5-8 and TRBJ2-5, is as follows: EAGVTQSPTHLIKTRGQQATLRCSPISGHTSVYWYQQALGLGLQFLLWYDEGEERNRGNFPPRFSGRQFPNYSSELNVNALELEDSALYLCASTTGTSGETQYFGPGTRLLVL.

The chain is built from TRBV18 and TRBJ1-5, with D hard to call. Between the trimmed V and J ends, which lost 3 bases and 1 base, there was a span of 13 bases. Germline assignment: CDR1 KGHSH and CDR2 LQKENI. The CDR3 has 16 residues. The CDR3 sequence is CASSPGPVGSNQPQHF. CDR3 coding DNA: TGTGCCAGCTCACCGGGTCCTGTGGGGAGCAATCAGCCCCAGCATTTT.

This clone has just a few counts. The rearrangement links TRBV29-1 to TRBJ1-2, with a possible D match to TRBD1 (6 bases). Trimming pared 7 bases from V and 0 bases from J, leaving 12 bases between. CDR1 is SQVTM, CDR2 ANQGSEA, per germline. This CDR3 has 13 amino acids. CDR3 residues: CSAMDSTNYGYTF. DNA of the CDR3: TGCAGCGCCATGGACAGCACTAACTATGGCTACACCTTC.

The J gene is TRBJ2-1, the V gene TRBV5-4, with 9 bases lining up with TRBD1. CDR3 length equals 15 residues. Germline lookup yields CDR1 SGHNT and CDR2 YYREEE (reference sequence). V shed 4 bases and J 7 bases; nucleotides not matched to a gene: 9. The CDR3 DNA reads as TGTGCCAGCAGCCGCCTCGGGACAGGGCCAAATGAGCAGTTCTTC. It translates to CASSRLGTGPNEQFF.

This clone was counted only a few times. The chain links TRBV6-1 to TRBJ1-5; no reliable D call. Trimming took 1 base from V and 7 from J, leaving 11 bases between them. The CDR3 has 14 residues. Germline loops: CDR1 MNHNS, CDR2 SASEGT. The CDR3 here is CASSEGEGYQPQHF. The CDR3 coding sequence is TGTGCCAGCAGTGAAGGGGAAGGGTACCAGCCCCAGCATTTT.

This clone occurred once. This chain links TRBV19 with TRBJ1-2, with 10 nucleotides matching TRBD1. The CDR3 consists of 11 residues. V dropped 6 bases and J dropped 12; count of bases not matched to a gene: 4. CDR1 is LNHDA, CDR2 SQIVND, per germline (reference sequence). The CDR3 here is CASRSDRGHTF. For the CDR3, the DNA is TGTGCCAGTAGGAGCGACAGGGGGCACACCTTC.

The V gene is TRBV2, the J gene TRBJ2-1; 13 bases line up with TRBD2. The V gene's germline CDR1 is SNHLY and CDR2 FYNNEI. This CDR3 contains 14 residues. V shed 4 bases and J 8 bases; nucleotides not matched to a gene: 2. The CDR3 DNA reads TGTGCCAGCAGTGGGACTAGCGGGAGCTATGAGCAGTTCTTC. Protein: CASSGTSGSYEQFF.

The chain links TRBV20-1 to TRBJ1-1; D gene uncertain. The CDR3 loop spans 10 amino acids. Germline V lookup: CDR1 DFQATT, CDR2 SNEGSKA (reference sequence). CDR3 residues: CSVKAYEAFF. The CDR3 DNA follows: TGCAGCGTTAAAGCTTATGAAGCTTTCTTT.

The chain uses TRBV2 and TRBJ2-5; unclear D gene. CDR1 and CDR2 from the germline V gene are SNHLY and FYNNEI. V was shortened by 4 bases and J by 2 bases, with 14 bases between the two germline ends. The CDR3 is 15 residues long. Written as DNA, the CDR3 is TGTGCCAGCAGTGGGCCCCGGCCAGAACAAGAGACCCAGTACTTC. It yields the protein CASSGPRPEQETQYF.

This rearrangement joins TRBV7-8 to TRBJ2-5, with D possibly being TRBD1 (6 bases). Germline V CDR1 and CDR2: SGHVS, FQNEAQ. This CDR3 contains 15 residues. V gave up 5 bases and J gave up 5 bases, with 18 bases separating them. CDR3 coding DNA: TGTGCCAGCAGCCCCTCGGGACACCTGGGGGAGACCCAGTACTTC. It codes for CASSPSGHLGETQYF.

This clone was seen just once. The CDR3 loop reads CASSTQGARQFF. CDR3 nucleotides: TGTGCCAGTAGTACCCAGGGGGCCCGGCAGTTCTTC. The chain carries TRBV19 and TRBJ2-1; 8 bases map to TRBD1. Germline lookup yields CDR1 LNHDA and CDR2 SQIVND (reference sequence). CDR3 length: 12 amino acids. V shed 4 bases, J shed 12 bases, and the junction held 5 bases outside the gene matches. Together with reference TRBV19 and TRBJ2-1, the CDR3 gives the full variable domain: DGGITQSPKYLFRKEGQNVTLSCEQNLNHDAMYWYRQDPGQGLRLIYYSQIVNDFQKGDIAEGYSVSREKKESFPLTVTSAQKNPTAFYLCASSTQGARQFFGPGTRLTVL.

CDR3 DNA: TGTGCCAGCAGTTTATCTCAAGCGGTCGGCGAGCAGTACTTC. Its protein product is CASSLSQAVGEQYF. V is TRBV27 and J is TRBJ2-7; the D gene is possibly TRBD2 (5 bases). This CDR3 comprises 14 residues. Germline CDR1 MNHEY, CDR2 SMNVEV (reference sequence). Trimming left V 0 bases short and J 6 bases short, with 12 bases between.